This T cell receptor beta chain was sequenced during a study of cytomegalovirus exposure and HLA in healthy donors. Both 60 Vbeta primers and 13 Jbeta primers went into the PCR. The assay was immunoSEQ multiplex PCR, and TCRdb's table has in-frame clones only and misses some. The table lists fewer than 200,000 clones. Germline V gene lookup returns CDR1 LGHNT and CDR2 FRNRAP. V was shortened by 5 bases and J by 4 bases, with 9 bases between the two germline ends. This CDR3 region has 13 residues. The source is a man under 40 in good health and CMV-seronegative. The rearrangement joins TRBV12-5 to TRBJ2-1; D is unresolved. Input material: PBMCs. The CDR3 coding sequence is TGTGCTAGTGGTGTCGGGTTGTACAATGAGCAGTTCTTC. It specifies CASGVGLYNEQFF.